These T cell receptor beta chains were read from a single sample in a study of T-cell memory formation after mild COVID-19. TCRdb re-called the 5' RACE reads with MiXCR, one entry per CDR3 protein. This sample yields fewer than 450,000 distinct CDR3 sequences, of which 20% to 25% are seen a single time; 8.8% belongs to the top ten. Sequenced sample: PBMCs or a T cell subset sorted from them (not recorded which). The source is an adult woman who had mild COVID-19 (a few samples of this study predate the infection). Cell type and time point are not known. Each CDR3 is given with its conserved first and last residue. Each record gives: V gene, clone size, J gene, D gene, CDR3 protein, CDR3 DNA. The D gene is left open where the match is weak. Only some rows state a clone size, as once, few, many or a class for expanded clones.

TRBV11-2,few,TRBJ2-3,.,CASSLDPVRISDTQYF,TGTGCCAGCAGCTTAGATCCGGTCAGAATTAGCGATACGCAGTATTTT
TRBV25-1,.,TRBJ1-2,TRBD1,CASSPVGTGPLFGYTF,TGTGCCAGCAGTCCGGTGGGGACAGGGCCTCTATTTGGCTACACCTTC
TRBV5-5,few,TRBJ2-1,.,CASSPQGFSNEQFF,TGTGCCAGCAGCCCCCAGGGGTTCAGCAATGAGCAGTTCTTC
TRBV9,.,TRBJ2-5,TRBD2,CASSLRGIAGDETQYF,TGTGCCAGCAGCCTCCGGGGTATAGCGGGAGATGAGACCCAGTACTTC
TRBV12-3/TRBV12-4,.,TRBJ1-1,TRBD1,CASSANRDRVPEAFF,TGTGCCAGCAGTGCAAACCGGGACAGGGTCCCTGAAGCTTTCTTT
TRBV7-9,.,TRBJ2-1,.,CASSLAMAGRHNEQFF,TGTGCCAGCAGCTTAGCGATGGCGGGACGACACAATGAGCAGTTCTTC
TRBV7-9,many,TRBJ2-7,.,CASSTAYEQYF,TGTGCCAGCAGCACAGCTTACGAGCAGTACTTC
TRBV7-2,.,TRBJ2-3,.,CASSRDSFTDTQYF,TGTGCCAGCAGCCGGGACTCCTTCACAGATACGCAGTATTTT
TRBV4-3,few,TRBJ2-1,TRBD2,CASSQDTSGSSPYNEQFF,TGCGCCAGCAGCCAAGATACTAGCGGGAGTTCCCCCTACAATGAGCAGTTCTTC
TRBV29-1,few,TRBJ2-2,.,CSVRRGDSESPTGELFF,TGCAGCGTCCGGCGTGGGGACTCCGAATCCCCCACCGGGGAGCTGTTTTTT
TRBV20-1,few,TRBJ2-7,TRBD2,CSASTGGLDSYEQYF,TGCAGTGCTAGCACGGGGGGACTGGACTCCTACGAGCAGTACTTC
TRBV6-1,.,TRBJ1-1,.,CASSVRELLLMNTEAFF,TGTGCCAGCAGTGTAAGAGAATTGCTCCTTATGAACACTGAAGCTTTCTTT
TRBV7-9,.,TRBJ2-7,TRBD2,CASSSLAGLSYEQYF,TGTGCCAGCAGTTCACTAGCGGGACTCTCCTACGAGCAGTACTTC
TRBV6-1,.,TRBJ2-1,TRBD2,CASSERGLAGDYNEQFF,TGTGCCAGCAGTGAACGGGGACTAGCGGGGGACTACAATGAGCAGTTCTTC
TRBV20-1,.,TRBJ1-1,.,CSASRHPSRTEAFF,TGCAGTGCTTCCCGTCATCCCTCGCGGACTGAAGCTTTCTTT
TRBV6-1,.,TRBJ2-5,TRBD1,CASGQGGGLRETQYF,TGTGCCAGCGGACAGGGAGGAGGGTTACGGGAGACCCAGTACTTC
TRBV6-2/TRBV6-3,few,TRBJ2-2,TRBD2,CASSYLGLAGRKFGELFF,TGTGCCAGCAGTTACCTGGGACTAGCGGGCAGAAAGTTCGGGGAGCTGTTTTTT